Listed here are 5 T cell receptor beta chains from one sample, sequenced in a study of blood T cells in healthy people across ages (dated by TCRdb to between 2014 and 2016). The library came from 5' RACE. These reads were obtained on an Illumina HiSeq 2500. A second roughly 6 to 12 cycle PCR used a sample-barcoded 5' primer and a J-beta primer mix. Using fastp at Q25 and MiXCR, TCRdb reprocessed the public reads and kept productive beta chains. Records with the same CDR3 protein are collapsed into one entry carrying the most frequent genes and DNA. The sample data list 1.5 million to 2 million distinct CDR3 sequences, and 49% of these were observed just once. The ten largest clones take up 2.1% of the sample. The sample consisted of blood. The receptors stem from a middle-aged woman in good health.

The chain uses TRBV10-3 and TRBJ2-5; D gene ambiguous. Trimming stripped 4 bases from V and 2 bases from J, with 5 bases between. In germline, CDR1 is ENHRY, CDR2 SYGVKD. The CDR3 runs to 12 residues. The CDR3 region has the DNA TGTGCCATCAGTGCCCGGCAAGAGACCCAGTACTTC. Residues: CAISARQETQYF.

This clonotype was seen more than once but under ten times. The chain uses TRBV15 and TRBJ2-7; tentatively, D is TRBD1 or TRBD2 (6 bases each). The CDR3 runs to 15 residues. Trimming removed 0 bases at V and 0 bases at J, with 9 bases between. Germline CDR1 is LNHNV and CDR2 is YYDKDF (reference sequence). The CDR3 sequence: CATSRDPGASYEQYF. CDR3 nucleotides: TGTGCCACCAGCAGAGATCCGGGGGCCTCCTACGAGCAGTACTTC.

The V call is TRBV29-1, the J call TRBJ2-7, with 9 bases that match TRBD1. The CDR3 runs to 13 residues. Trimming took 5 bases from V and 7 from J; bases not matched to a gene: 9. Germline CDR1 SQVTM, CDR2 ANQGSEA. In nucleotides, the CDR3 is TGCAGCGTTCTCCGGGACAGGGTAGGGGAGCAGTACTTC. This sequence encodes CSVLRDRVGEQYF.

V usage is TRBV6-5 and J usage is TRBJ1-2; unclear D gene. Trimming pared 6 bases from V and 2 bases from J, leaving 16 bases between. CDR1 MNHEY and CDR2 SVGAGI come from the germline V gene. The CDR3 contains 15 residues. In DNA form, the CDR3 reads TGTGCCAGCAGCCCCATAGGAGGAATGAACTATGGCTACACCTTC. The encoded protein is CASSPIGGMNYGYTF.

The V and J genes are TRBV7-2 and TRBJ2-2; TRBD2 matches at 9 bases. The germline V gene encodes CDR1 SGHTA and CDR2 FQGNSA. This CDR3 has 18 residues. The ends lost 1 base at V and 6 bases at J; junction bases unmatched: 12. This chain's CDR3 is CASSLVSYSAGGPGELFF. The CDR3 DNA reads as TGTGCCAGCAGCTTAGTCTCCTATTCGGCGGGGGGGCCCGGGGAGCTGTTTTTT.